The rows below give T cell receptor beta chains drawn from one sample of a study of Ad26.COV2.S vaccination and SARS-CoV-2 variants. Assay used: immunoSEQ multiplex PCR; TCRdb lists only in-frame clones, some missing. The table includes 400,000 to 500,000 clones, 89% detected once. The starting material was peripheral blood, obtained in a trial of Ad26.COV2.S vaccine versus placebo. The receptors stem from a person aged 18-60 years who received the Ad26.COV2.S COVID-19 vaccine or a placebo. The conserved cysteine and the conserved F or W are not part of the CDR3 here. The size of a clone is reported for some rows only, either as once, few or many, or as a class for expanded clones.

clone_size v_call cdr3_aa
few TRBV5-1 ASSHRQGTYEQY
. TRBV15 ATSSRGDGSRAAQY
. TRBV10-3 AISELVYEQY
. TRBV6-1 ASRETGQGVNNEQF
once TRBV20-1 SASPGQPVQETQY
. TRBV6-2/TRBV6-3 ASSYPPTTTDTQY
. TRBV7-8 ASSPGVSGNYGYT
few TRBV11-3 ASSFYRESTIY
. TRBV7-9 ASGDSYNEKLF
. TRBV10-3 AISPLGGDTEAF
once TRBV4-1 ASSLQDSGEKLF
. TRBV2 ASEGPAGANVLT
few TRBV7-9 ASSRGFSGNTIY
. TRBV7-9 ASSSLTSFGIETQY
. TRBV7-9 ASSGGQATTTEAF
. TRBV1 TSSFGTEGSYNEQF
. TRBV18 ASSQDQDQPQH
once TRBV5-6 ASSPGQKAF
. TRBV28 ASSLLGTGRHEQY
. TRBV20-1 SASQNQYQPQH
. TRBV11-3 ASSFSVAGSFNEQF
. TRBV7-3 ASSPFPLSYEQY
. TRBV19 ASSDRVLNGYT
. TRBV28 ASRYLSGTSYEQY
. TRBV3-1/TRBV3-2 ASSQGGFGSLQY
. TRBV7-9 ASAFQVGTEAF
. TRBV2 ASSAATGLSNQPQH
. TRBV6-5 ASSYSVQGNYGYT
. TRBV29-1 SVAPPGVETQY
. TRBV7-3 ASSFPGAGHANTGELF
. TRBV19 ASSARNQPQH
. TRBV5-1 ASSLGPGQEYNEQF
. TRBV28 ASSLQGPGYT
few TRBV4-1 ASMGTSGRSGELF
. TRBV5-6 ASSLGQGAVNEKLF
. TRBV7-9 ASSHGWDRVRWEQF
. TRBV5-1 ASRPAGLQSLYNEQF
. TRBV5-4 ASIATGTVGPPSFYEQY
. TRBV2 ASTRWNTEAF
. TRBV11-2 ASRLEGLAIKETQY
. TRBV5-1 ASRTGAGEKLF
. TRBV7-9 ASSLVPMAGNNYGYT
. TRBV7-2 ASSLLWGRLGDPGELF
. TRBV19 ASSIREAYNEQF
. TRBV23-1 ASSQSYHGREQF
. TRBV5-1 ASSLIGDNEQF
. TRBV5-1 ASSLVSYNSPLH
. TRBV4-2 ASSQEWDLNTEAF
. TRBV5-5 ASSLGDGPYEQY
. TRBV7-2 ASSSRLRNTEAF
many TRBV2 ASSERTGVVSPLH
. TRBV7-2 ASSLMVVRRNTEAF
once TRBV11-1 ASSLGQGTGELF
. TRBV15 ATSTISLAGELF
. TRBV7-8 ASSRSPGLHIETQY
. TRBV25-1 ASSDPGQGGTEAF
. TRBV19 ASSIPLGQGGMGYT
. TRBV28 ATGHTPYNEQF
. TRBV10-3 AISDPPAGQETQY